The 4 T cell receptor beta chains in this list originate from one sample, sequenced in a study of vaccination effects on CD4 cells after COVID-19. Before any sequencing was done, the ViraFEST assay used viral peptide pools to expand antigen-specific CD4+ T cells. Once cultured for 10 days, the cells underwent separation to obtain CD4+ T cells. No antigen has been assigned to these receptors. This table comes from immunoSEQ multiplex PCR, and its TCRdb copy is limited to in-frame clones, with some not included. The data show around 79,000 clones, 74% seen once. This specimen was CD4+ T cells from PBMCs cultured with HCoV-229E spike peptides, taken before COVID-19 vaccination. The receptors stem from a human donor who received a COVID-19 vaccine.

This rearrangement joins TRBV5-6 to TRBJ2-1; tentatively, D is TRBD1 (5 bases). Trimming took off 4 bases at V and 3 bases at J, with 14 bases between the two ends. The CDR3 covers 15 residues. Per germline, CDR1 SGHDT and CDR2 YYEEEE. In DNA, the CDR3 is TGTGCCAGCAGCCCGGCCACAGGCAACTACAATGAGCAGTTCTTC. Translating gives CASSPATGNYNEQFF.

V is TRBV30 and J is TRBJ1-6; a possible D gene is TRBD1 (5 bases). CDR3 length: 13 residues. V gave up 3 bases and J gave up 10 bases, with 13 bases separating them. From germline, CDR1 is GTSNPN and CDR2 SVGIG (reference sequence). The CDR3 DNA reads TGTGCCTGGAGGGCAGGGCTGGTCTCACCCCTCCACTTT. Translation: CAWRAGLVSPLHF.

This chain links TRBV6-2 or TRBV6-3 with TRBJ2-7; possibly TRBD2 for D (5 bases). Trimming took 5 bases from V and 0 from J, leaving 8 bases between them. CDR1 is MNHEY, CDR2 SVGEGT, per germline. This CDR3 has 13 amino acids. In DNA, the CDR3 is TGTGCCAGCAGTCACGGGGTCTCCTACGAGCAGTACGTC. This gives the protein CASSHGVSYEQYV.

The J gene is TRBJ1-6, the V gene TRBV6-5, with a tentative D call TRBD1 (5 bases). Germline V CDR1 and CDR2: MNHEY, SVGAGI. Trimming cost V 4 bases and J 6 bases, with 16 bases left between them. The CDR3 extends over 16 amino acids. CDR3 DNA sequence: TGTGCCAGCAGTTCAAAGGGGCCCTTCTTTAATTCACCCCTCCACTTT. Residues: CASSSKGPFFNSPLHF.